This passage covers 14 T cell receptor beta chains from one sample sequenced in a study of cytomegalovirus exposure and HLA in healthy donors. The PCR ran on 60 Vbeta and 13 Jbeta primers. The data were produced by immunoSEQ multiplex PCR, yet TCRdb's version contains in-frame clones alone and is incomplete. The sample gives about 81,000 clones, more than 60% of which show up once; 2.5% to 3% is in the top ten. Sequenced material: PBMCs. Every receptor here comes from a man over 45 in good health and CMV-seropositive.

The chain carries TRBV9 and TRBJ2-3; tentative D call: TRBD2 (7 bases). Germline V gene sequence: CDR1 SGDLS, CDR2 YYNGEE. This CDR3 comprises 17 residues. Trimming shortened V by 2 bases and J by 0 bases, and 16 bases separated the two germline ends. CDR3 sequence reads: CASSVGGGGTSTDTQYF. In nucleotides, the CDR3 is TGTGCCAGCAGCGTTGGGGGGGGCGGGACTAGCACAGATACGCAGTATTTT. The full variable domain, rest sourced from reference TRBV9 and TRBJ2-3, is DSGVTQTPKHLITATGQRVTLRCSPRSGDLSVYWYQQSLDQGLQFLIQYYNGEERAKGNILERFSAQQFPDLHSELNLSSLELGDSALYFCASSVGGGGTSTDTQYFGPGTRLTVL.

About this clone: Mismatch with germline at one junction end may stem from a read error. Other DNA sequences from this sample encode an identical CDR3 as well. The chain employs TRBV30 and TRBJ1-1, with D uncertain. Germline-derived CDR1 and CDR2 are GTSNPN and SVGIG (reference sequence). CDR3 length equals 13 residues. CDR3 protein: CAWSAGSGTEAFF. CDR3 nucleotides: TGTGCCTGGAGTGCGGGGTCAGGCACTGAGGCTTTCTTT.

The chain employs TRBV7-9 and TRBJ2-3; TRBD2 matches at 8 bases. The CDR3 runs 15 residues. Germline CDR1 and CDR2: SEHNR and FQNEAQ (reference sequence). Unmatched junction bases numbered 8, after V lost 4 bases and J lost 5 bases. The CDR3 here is CASSSSGREGDTQYF. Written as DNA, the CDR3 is TGTGCCAGCAGCTCAAGCGGGAGAGAAGGAGATACGCAGTATTTT.

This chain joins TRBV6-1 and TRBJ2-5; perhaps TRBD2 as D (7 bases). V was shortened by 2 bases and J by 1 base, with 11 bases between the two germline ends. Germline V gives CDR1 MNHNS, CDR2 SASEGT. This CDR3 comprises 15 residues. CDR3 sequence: CASSENGGPQETQYF. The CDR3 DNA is TGTGCCAGCAGTGAAAACGGGGGGCCCCAAGAGACCCAGTACTTC.

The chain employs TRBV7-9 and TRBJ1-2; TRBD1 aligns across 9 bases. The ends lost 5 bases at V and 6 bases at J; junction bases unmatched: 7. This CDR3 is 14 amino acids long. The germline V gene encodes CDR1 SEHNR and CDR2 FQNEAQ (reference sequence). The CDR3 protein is CASSQYRDRDGYTF. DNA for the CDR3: TGTGCCAGCAGCCAATACCGGGACAGGGATGGCTACACCTTC.

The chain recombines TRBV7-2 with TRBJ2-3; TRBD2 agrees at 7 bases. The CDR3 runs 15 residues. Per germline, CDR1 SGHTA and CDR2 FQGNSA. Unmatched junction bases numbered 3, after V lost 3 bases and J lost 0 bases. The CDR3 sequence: CASSLREPSTDTQYF. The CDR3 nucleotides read TGTGCCAGCAGCTTGCGGGAGCCTAGCACAGATACGCAGTATTTT.

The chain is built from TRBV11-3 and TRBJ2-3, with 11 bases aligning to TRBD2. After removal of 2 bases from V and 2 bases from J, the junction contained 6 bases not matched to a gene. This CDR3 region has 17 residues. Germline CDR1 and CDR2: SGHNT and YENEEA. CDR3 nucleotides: TGTGCCAGCAGCTTAACACCACTAGCGGGAGCCACAGATACGCAGTATTTT. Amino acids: CASSLTPLAGATDTQYF.

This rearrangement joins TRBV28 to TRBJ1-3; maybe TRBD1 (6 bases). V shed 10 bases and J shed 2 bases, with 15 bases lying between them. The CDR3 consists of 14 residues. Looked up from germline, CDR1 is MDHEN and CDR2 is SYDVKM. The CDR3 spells CATLGGPAGNTIYF. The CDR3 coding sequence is TGTGCCACCCTCGGGGGGCCAGCTGGAAACACCATATATTTT.

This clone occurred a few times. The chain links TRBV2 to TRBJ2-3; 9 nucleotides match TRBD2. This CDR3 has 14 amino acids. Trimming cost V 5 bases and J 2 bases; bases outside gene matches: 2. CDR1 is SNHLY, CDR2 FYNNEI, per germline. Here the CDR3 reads CASSLAGVTDTQYF. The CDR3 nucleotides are TGTGCCAGCAGTTTAGCGGGAGTCACAGATACGCAGTATTTT.

As DNA, the CDR3 is TGTGCCATCAGTGAGTCGGGCCAGGGCGGCTACGAGCAGTACTTC. Translation: CAISESGQGGYEQYF. This sequence joins TRBV10-3 and TRBJ2-7, with a tentative D call TRBD1 (5 bases). Germline values: CDR1 ENHRY, CDR2 SYGVKD. V was trimmed by 0 bases and J by 3 bases, leaving 12 bases between them. CDR3 length: 15 amino acids.

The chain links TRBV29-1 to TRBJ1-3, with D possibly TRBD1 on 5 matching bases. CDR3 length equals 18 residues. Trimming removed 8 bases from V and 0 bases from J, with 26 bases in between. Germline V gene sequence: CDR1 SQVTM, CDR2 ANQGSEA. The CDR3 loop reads CSPGVGPLVMSSGNTIYF. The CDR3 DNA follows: TGCAGCCCGGGGGTAGGGCCATTAGTAATGAGCTCTGGAAACACCATATATTTT.

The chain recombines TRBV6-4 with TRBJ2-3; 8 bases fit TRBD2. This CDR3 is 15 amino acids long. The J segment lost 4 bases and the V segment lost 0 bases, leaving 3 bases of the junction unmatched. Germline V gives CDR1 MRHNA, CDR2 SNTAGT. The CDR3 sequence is CASSDSGAGADTQYF. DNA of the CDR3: TGTGCCAGCAGTGACTCGGGAGCGGGAGCAGATACGCAGTATTTT.

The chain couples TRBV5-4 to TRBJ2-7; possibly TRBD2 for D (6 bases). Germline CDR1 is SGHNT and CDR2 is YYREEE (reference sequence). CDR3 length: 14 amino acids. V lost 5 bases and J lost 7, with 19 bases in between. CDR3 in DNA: TGTGCCAGCAGAGTGGGGACTGAAGACGCAGAGCAGTACTTC. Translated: CASRVGTEDAEQYF.

The CDR3 bases are TGTGCCAGTAGTGACTTCCCGACTAGCGGGAGCTCCTACGAGCAGTACTTC. Amino acids: CASSDFPTSGSSYEQYF. V and J are TRBV19 and TRBJ2-7; TRBD2 matches at 12 bases. The V gene's germline CDR1 is LNHDA and CDR2 SQIVND (reference sequence). V trimming: 5 bases; J trimming: 0 bases; junction bases outside the gene matches: 8. CDR3 size: 17 residues.